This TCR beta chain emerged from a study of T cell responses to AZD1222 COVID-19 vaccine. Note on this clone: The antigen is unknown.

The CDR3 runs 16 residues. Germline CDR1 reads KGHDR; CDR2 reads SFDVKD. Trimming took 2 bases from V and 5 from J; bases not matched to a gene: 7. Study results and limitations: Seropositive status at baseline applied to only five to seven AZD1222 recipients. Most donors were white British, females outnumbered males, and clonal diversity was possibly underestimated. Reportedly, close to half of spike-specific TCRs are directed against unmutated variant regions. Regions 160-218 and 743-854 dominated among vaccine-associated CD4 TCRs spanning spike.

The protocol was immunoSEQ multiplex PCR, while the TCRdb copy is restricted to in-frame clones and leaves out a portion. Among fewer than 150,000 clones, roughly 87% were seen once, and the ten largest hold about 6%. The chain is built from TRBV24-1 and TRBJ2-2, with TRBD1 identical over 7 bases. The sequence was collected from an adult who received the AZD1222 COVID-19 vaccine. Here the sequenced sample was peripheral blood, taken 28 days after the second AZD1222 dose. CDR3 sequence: CATSDWTGTETGELFF. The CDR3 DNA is TGTGCCACCAGTGATTGGACCGGGACAGAAACCGGGGAGCTGTTTTTT.